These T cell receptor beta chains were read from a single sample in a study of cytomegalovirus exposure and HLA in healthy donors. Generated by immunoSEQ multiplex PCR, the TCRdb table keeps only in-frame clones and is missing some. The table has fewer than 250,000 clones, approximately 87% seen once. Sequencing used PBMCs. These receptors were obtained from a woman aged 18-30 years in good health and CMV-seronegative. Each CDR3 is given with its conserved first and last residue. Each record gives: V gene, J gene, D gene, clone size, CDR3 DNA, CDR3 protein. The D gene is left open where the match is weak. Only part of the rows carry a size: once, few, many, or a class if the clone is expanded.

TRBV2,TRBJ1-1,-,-,TGTGCCAGCGTTGTTCTAGATATGAACACTGAAGCTTTCTTT,CASVVLDMNTEAFF
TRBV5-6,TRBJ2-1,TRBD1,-,TGTGCCAGCAGCATAGGGACAGCCTCCTACAATGAGCAGTTCTTC,CASSIGTASYNEQFF
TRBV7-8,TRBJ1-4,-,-,TGTGCCAGCAGCTTAGCGAAATCCGCTAAACTGTTTTTT,CASSLAKSAKLFF
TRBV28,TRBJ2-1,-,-,TGTGCCAGCAGTACCGGCGACAATGAGCAGTTCTTC,CASSTGDNEQFF
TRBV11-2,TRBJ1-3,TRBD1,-,TGTGCCAGCAGCTTAGATCCGACAGGGACTGGAAACACCATATATTTT,CASSLDPTGTGNTIYF
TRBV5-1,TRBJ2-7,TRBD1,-,TGCGCCAGCAGCATCGGGACAGAGTCCTACGAGCAGTACTTC,CASSIGTESYEQYF
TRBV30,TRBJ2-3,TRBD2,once,TGTGCCTGGAGTCCCGGTCATACCGATAGCGGGAGTTACAGAGATACGCAGTATTTT,CAWSPGHTDSGSYRDTQYF
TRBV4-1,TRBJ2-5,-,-,TGCGCCAGCAGCCAAGAGTCCCGTCGGCAAGAGACCCAGTACTTC,CASSQESRRQETQYF
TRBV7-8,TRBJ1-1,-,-,TGTGCCAGCAGCTTCGGTAAGACCGTTGAAGCTTTCTTT,CASSFGKTVEAFF
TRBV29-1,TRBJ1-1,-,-,TGCAGCGTCACTCATCTAAACACTGAAGCTTTCTTT,CSVTHLNTEAFF
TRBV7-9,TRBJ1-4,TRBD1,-,TGTGCCAGCAGCCACAGGGGGGTCAACGAAAAACTGTTTTTT,CASSHRGVNEKLFF
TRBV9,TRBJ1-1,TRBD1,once,TGTGCCAGCAGCGATTCCGGGACAGGGGCGAACACTGAAGCTTTCTTT,CASSDSGTGANTEAFF
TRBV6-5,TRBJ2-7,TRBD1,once,TGTGCCAGCAGTCGTGACAGGGACTACGAGCAGTACTTC,CASSRDRDYEQYF
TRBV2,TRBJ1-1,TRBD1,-,TGTGCCAGCAGTACAGGGGGCATGGACACTGAAGCTTTCTTT,CASSTGGMDTEAFF
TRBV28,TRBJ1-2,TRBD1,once,TGTGCCAGCAGTTTGCAGGGGACAGGGGGAAACTATGGCTACACCTTC,CASSLQGTGGNYGYTF
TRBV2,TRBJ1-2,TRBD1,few,TGTGCCAGCAGGGGACAGGCGACCTATGGCTACACCTTC,CASRGQATYGYTF
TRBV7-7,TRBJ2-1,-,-,TGTGCCAGCAGCTTAACGTCAGGGGCCTACAATGAGCAGTTCTTC,CASSLTSGAYNEQFF
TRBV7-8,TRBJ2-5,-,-,TGTGCCAGCAGCTTAGGGAGGGGGGGCGTGGAGACCCAGTACTTC,CASSLGRGGVETQYF
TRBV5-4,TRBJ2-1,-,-,TGTGCCAGCAGCAGGCCGACAGGGCTGGGAGGCAATGAGCAGTTCTTC,CASSRPTGLGGNEQFF
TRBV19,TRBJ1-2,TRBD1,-,TGTGCCAGTGGGGGTGAGGAGACAGGGAGGGCTGGCTACACCTTC,CASGGEETGRAGYTF
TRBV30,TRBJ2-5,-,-,TGTGCCTGGAGTCGGGCAGGGATCGCAGAGACCCAGTACTTC,CAWSRAGIAETQYF
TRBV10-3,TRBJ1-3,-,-,TGTGCCATCAGTGAGTCGAGTTCTGGAAACACCATATATTTT,CAISESSSGNTIYF
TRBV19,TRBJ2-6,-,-,TGTGCCAGTAGTACGGGACTCTCTGGGGCCAACGTCCTGACTTTC,CASSTGLSGANVLTF
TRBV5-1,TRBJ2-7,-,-,TGCGCCAGCAGCAAGGATCTCTACGAGCAGTACTTC,CASSKDLYEQYF
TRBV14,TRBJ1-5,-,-,TGTGCCAGCAGCCAAGAACGATTAGGATTTAGCAATCAGCCCCAGCATTTT,CASSQERLGFSNQPQHF
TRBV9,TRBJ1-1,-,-,TGTGCCAGCAGCGTAGCAGGGGACATGAACACTGAAGCTTTCTTT,CASSVAGDMNTEAFF
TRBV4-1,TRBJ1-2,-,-,TGCGCCAGCAGCCAAGATTGGGGAGGTAACTATGGCTACACCTTC,CASSQDWGGNYGYTF
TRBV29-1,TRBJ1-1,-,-,TGCAGCGTTGATAAAGGGGACACTGAAGCTTTCTTT,CSVDKGDTEAFF
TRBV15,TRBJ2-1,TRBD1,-,TGTGCCACCAGCAGATGGGGACAGGGAAGGAATGAGCAGTTCTTC,CATSRWGQGRNEQFF
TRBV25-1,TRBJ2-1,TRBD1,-,TGTGCCAGCGGCTGGACACAAGGACAGGGTGGTCACAATGAGCAGTTCTTC,CASGWTQGQGGHNEQFF
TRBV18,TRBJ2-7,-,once,TGTGCCAGCTCACCACCGGGCCAGGGCATCTCCTACGAGCAGTACTTC,CASSPPGQGISYEQYF
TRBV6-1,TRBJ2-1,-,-,TGTGCCAGCAGTGAATGGGCGGGGATATACAATGAGCAGTTCTTC,CASSEWAGIYNEQFF
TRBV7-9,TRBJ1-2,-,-,TGTGCCAGCAGCTTAAATACACTCGGTGGCTACACCTTC,CASSLNTLGGYTF
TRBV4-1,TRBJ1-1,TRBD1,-,TGCGCCAGCAGCCCCCCGGGACAGACCTATATTGAAGCTTTCTTT,CASSPPGQTYIEAFF
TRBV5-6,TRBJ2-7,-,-,TGTGCCAGCAGCTTGGTGGGCCAAGTGTACGAGCAGTACTTC,CASSLVGQVYEQYF
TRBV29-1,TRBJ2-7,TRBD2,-,TGCAGCGTTGCGACTAGCGGGAGAGCCTACGAGCAGTACTTC,CSVATSGRAYEQYF
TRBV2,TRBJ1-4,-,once,TGTGCCAGCATCCGCACTATTAATGAAAAACTGTTTTTT,CASIRTINEKLFF
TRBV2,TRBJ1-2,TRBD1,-,TGTGCCAGCAGTACTCGACAGGGCCCCTATGGCTACACCTTC,CASSTRQGPYGYTF
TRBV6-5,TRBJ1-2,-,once,TGTGCCACCACCGGATACGCTGTTGGGGACTATGGCTACACCTTC,CATTGYAVGDYGYTF
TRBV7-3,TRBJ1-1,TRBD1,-,TGTGCCAGCAGCGCGACAGGGGGGAACACTGAAGCTTTCTTT,CASSATGGNTEAFF
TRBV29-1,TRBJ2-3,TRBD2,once,TGCAGCGTCGCCGGACTAGCCCACACAGATACGCAGTATTTT,CSVAGLAHTDTQYF
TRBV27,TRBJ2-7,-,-,TGTGCCAGCAGTTCGCGGGGGCCCAGCTACGAGCAGTACTTC,CASSSRGPSYEQYF
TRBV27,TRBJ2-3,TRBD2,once,TGTGCCAGCAGTTTTCTAGCGGGAGGGAACACAGATACGCAGTATTTT,CASSFLAGGNTDTQYF
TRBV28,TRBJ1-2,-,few,TGTGCCAGCAGCTCCCCGGGATACAGCTATGGCTACACCTTC,CASSSPGYSYGYTF
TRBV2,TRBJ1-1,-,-,TGTGCCAGCAGTGAGGGGGGTCACACTGAAGCTTTCTTT,CASSEGGHTEAFF
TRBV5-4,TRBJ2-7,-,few,TGTGCCAGCAGGAAGGGACCGGAGCAGGGCTACGAGCAGTACTTC,CASRKGPEQGYEQYF
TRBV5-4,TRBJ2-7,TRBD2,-,TGTGCCAGCAGCCCCGGGGCGGGCGGGAGTGACGAGCAGTACTTC,CASSPGAGGSDEQYF
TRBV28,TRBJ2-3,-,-,TGTGCCAGCAGTACCCCTAGCACAGATACGCAGTATTTT,CASSTPSTDTQYF
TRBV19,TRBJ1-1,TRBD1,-,TGTGCCAGTGGATATACAGGGGTCCGCACTGAAGCTTTCTTT,CASGYTGVRTEAFF
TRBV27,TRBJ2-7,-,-,TGTGCCAGCAGTCCACAGTTCCAATCTCGGGAGCAGTACTTC,CASSPQFQSREQYF
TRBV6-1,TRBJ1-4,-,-,TGTGCCAGCAGTGATTCGACAAGTTTTAAGGAAAAACTGTTTTTT,CASSDSTSFKEKLFF